The clone carrying this T cell receptor (beta chain) appeared many times. What it binds is unknown. TCRdb reanalysed the 5' RACE reads using MiXCR and keeps one entry per CDR3 protein. The data show nearly 250,000 distinct CDR3 sequences, about 7.3% seen once. The sample belongs to a study of identical twins. Donors uniformly comprised healthy Caucasians. Study findings and constraints: There were fewer insertions in abundant cord blood beta clonotypes, but memory repertoires showed no such pattern. Conclusions leaned on cross-sectional statistical analysis and did not track the same donors over time. Out-of-frame alpha sequences common to twins exhibited a surplus of low generation probability.

The CDR3 runs to 15 residues. Trimming cost V 1 base and J 6 bases, with 14 bases left between them. Germline V CDR1 and CDR2: SGHRS, YFSETQ. The same sample was also studied in work on yellow fever vaccine responses in identical twins.

The TCR sequence derives from a woman younger than 35 in good health. This chain joins TRBV5-1 and TRBJ2-1; no clear D gene. The sample comprised memory (CD45RO+) T cells sorted from blood. For the CDR3, the DNA is TGCGCCAGCAGCTTGAGTCGTAATGGGATCAATGAGCAGTTCTTC. It translates to CASSLSRNGINEQFF.